The T cell receptor (beta chain) under discussion was sequenced for a study of PD-L1 blockade in urothelial cancer (dated by TCRdb to the late 2010s). Turning to the overall study: All patients started therapy around 2014 and received atezolizumab 1,200 mg intravenously every 3 weeks. About 85% of the roughly 29 patients were males with bladder-origin urothelial cancer, and about 65% of the roughly 30 reported a prior smoking history. An ECOG performance status of 0 or 1 was recorded for the patients, and 0 to 3 prior chemotherapy regimens had been received by the patients. Blood samples were analyzed at 3 weeks after treatment start (second dose) and at 6 weeks after treatment start. Blood samples gave median yields of around 150,000 T cells and 80,000 to 90,000 unique TCRs, along with a median clonality of around 0.08. An exploratory multi-omic analysis was conducted of the somatic, immune and clinical correlates of response to PD-L1 blockade with atezolizumab in urothelial cancer. Pretreatment tumor samples and matched peripheral blood, collected serially before and after atezolizumab treatment, underwent TCR sequencing. Durable clinical benefit was defined as a progression-free survival longer than 6 months, and TCR features were additionally tested against progression-free survival and overall survival. In the same patients, pretreatment tumors underwent whole exome sequencing and RNA sequencing in addition to TCR sequencing. Durable clinical benefit was achieved by nine patients and was not achieved by 20 patients. Around 30 patients had pretreatment blood TCR-seq, some 25 had at least one posttreatment blood collection, and some 25 had tumor TCR-seq.

Findings and caveats that apply to the study as a whole: A pretreatment peripheral blood TCR clonality below the median was linked to improved progression-free and overall survival. Because of the small sample size (n ≈ 31) and the many exploratory analyses performed, the results are intended to be regarded as hypothesis-generating. Among patients with durable benefit, tumor-associated TCR clones showed greater expansion in peripheral blood 3 weeks after treatment started (n ≈ 23, p = 0.022).

As for this clone: Its antigen target is currently unknown. Base qualities are not recorded, but no much larger clone differs from it by a single base.

The cohort comprised 25 to 30 patients with locally advanced or metastatic urothelial carcinoma treated at Memorial Sloan Kettering on a trial protocol. Peripheral blood mononuclear cells were collected pretreatment and during treatment, with between 1 and 8 total time points per patient. The Qiagen DNeasy Blood extraction kit was used to purify genomic DNA from total PBMCs and tumor samples. PBMCs were collected pretreatment and during treatment and were isolated and stored as previously described. To estimate absolute template abundance from read counts, synthetic TCR analog templates were spiked into each PCR. The immunoSEQ assay used bias-controlled V and J gene primers to amplify TCRbeta CDR3 regions from genomic DNA. Sequencing of rearranged TCRbeta segments was performed at approximately 20X coverage. As for the original processing: Clustering was used to correct sequencing errors, and CDR3s were annotated against IMGT to assign V, D and J genes. Out-of-frame and stop-codon sequences were excluded, and only productive TCRbeta rearrangements were used in downstream analyses. To compute clonality, Shannon entropy was normalized by the log of the number of unique productive sequences and then subtracted from one. Clones differing between time points or between blood and tumor were identified by Fisher's exact test with Benjamini-Hochberg correction at adjusted p below 0.01. TCRdb carries this immuneACCESS record with in-frame sequences only. Its versions omit some clonotypes, under half of them owing to an unresolved V gene in the studies checked, with the rest unexplained. V and J calls and clone size come straight from that table; D and trimming were deduced from the DNA. The sample profile shows around 56,000 clones; 85% to 90% of them were found once. The biggest ten clones account for less than 3.5% of the sample.

The sequence came from a man aged 45-60 years with urothelial cancer. Here the sequenced sample was PBMCs, taken around atezolizumab (anti-PD-L1) treatment.

The CDR3: CASSPPSGMRYTF. The sequenced DNA: TGTGCCAGCTCACCACCTTCGGGGATGCGCTACACCTTC. This sequence uses TRBV18 and TRBJ1-2; no D segment can be confidently identified. Based on the germline V gene, the CDR1 and CDR2 sequences are KGHSH and LQKENI. The V end loses 0 bases and the J end loses 9 bases, and a stretch of 11 bases separates them. From the cysteine through the phenylalanine, the CDR3 covers 13 amino acids. The only DNA kept is the CDR3, 39 bases in frame from the first base.